Sequencing of this T cell receptor (beta chain) was carried out in a study of blood T cell repertoires in COVID-19. Study summary: Acute-phase and convalescent COVID-19 samples originated in the United States, Italy and Spain. T cells, B-cell-depleted T cells, or PBMCs supplied cDNA or gDNA.

V lost 6 bases and J lost 3; bases outside the gene matches: 3. The CDR3 loop spans 13 amino acids. CDR1 is KGHSH, CDR2 LQKENI, per germline. Methods used by the authors: Estimation of nucleated cell counts was performed using reference gene primer amplification. This table comes from immunoSEQ multiplex PCR, and its TCRdb copy is limited to in-frame clones, with some not included. That table is the source of V, J and clone size, and D and trimming were worked out from the DNA. Found here are about 95,000 clones, 84% of them singletons; the top ten hold approximately 25%. The V gene is TRBV18, the J gene TRBJ1-1; 8 bases are a match to TRBD1. Sample: peripheral blood. This TCR derives from a human donor in a cohort sampled during active COVID-19. The CDR3 loop reads CASSRGLDTEAFF. DNA for the CDR3: TGTGCCAGCTCCAGGGGGCTTGACACTGAAGCTTTCTTT. The full variable domain, completed using reference TRBV18 and TRBJ1-1, is NAGVMQNPRHLVRRRGQEARLRCSPMKGHSHVYWYRQLPEEGLKFMVYLQKENIIDESGMPKERFSAEFPKEGPSILRIQQVVRGDSAAYFCASSRGLDTEAFFGQGTRLTVV.